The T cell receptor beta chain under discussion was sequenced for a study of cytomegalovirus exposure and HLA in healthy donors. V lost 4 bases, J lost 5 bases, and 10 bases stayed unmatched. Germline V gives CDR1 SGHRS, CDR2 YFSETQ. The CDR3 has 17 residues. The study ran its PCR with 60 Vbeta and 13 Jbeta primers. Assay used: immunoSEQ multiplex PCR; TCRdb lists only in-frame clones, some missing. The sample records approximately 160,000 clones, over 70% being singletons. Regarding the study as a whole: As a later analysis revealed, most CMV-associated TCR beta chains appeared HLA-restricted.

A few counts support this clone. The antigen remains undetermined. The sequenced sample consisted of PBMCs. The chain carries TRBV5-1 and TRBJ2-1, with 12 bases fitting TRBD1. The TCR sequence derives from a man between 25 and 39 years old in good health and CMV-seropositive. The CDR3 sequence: CASSPGTGGFPDNEQFF. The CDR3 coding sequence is TGCGCCAGCAGCCCCGGGACAGGGGGCTTTCCGGACAATGAGCAGTTCTTC.